The 21 T cell receptor beta chains below come from one sample, sequenced in a study of T cell changes during pregnancy in multiple sclerosis. Libraries were prepared by immunoSEQ multiplex PCR; TCRdb keeps only in-frame clonotypes and omits some of them. The sample yields under 40,000 clones, approximately 91% seen once. The starting material was peripheral blood, obtained in the second trimester of pregnancy. These receptors were taken from a female donor in good health, enrolled as a control in a pregnancy study.

CDR3 sequence reads: CASSSHRTTGGSSYNEQFF. CDR3 nucleotide sequence: TGTGCCAGCAGCTCACACAGGACCACGGGGGGAAGCTCCTACAATGAGCAGTTCTTC. The chain recombines TRBV5-4 with TRBJ2-1, with TRBD2 matching over 7 bases. With V trimmed by 3 bases and J by 0 bases, 15 bases remained unmatched. Germline V gene lookup returns CDR1 SGHNT and CDR2 YYREEE (reference sequence). This CDR3 contains 19 residues.

This chain joins TRBV13 and TRBJ1-6; no clear D gene. Germline V CDR1 and CDR2: PRHDT, FYEKMQ (reference sequence). The CDR3 is 18 residues long. V lost 6 bases and J 0 bases, leaving 18 bases between the germline ends. The CDR3 DNA reads as TGTGCCAGCAGAGGCCCGTGGGAGGCAAGCTCCTATAATTCACCCCTCCACTTT. Its translation: CASRGPWEASSYNSPLHF.

The CDR3 reads CASSSVEVTSGSGNEQFF. In nucleotides, the CDR3 is TGCGCCAGCAGTTCTGTGGAGGTGACTAGCGGGAGTGGGAATGAGCAGTTCTTC. The rearrangement uses TRBV5-1 and TRBJ2-1, with 12 positions matching TRBD2. Germline V CDR1 and CDR2: SGHRS, YFSETQ. V shed 5 bases and J 7 bases; nucleotides not matched to a gene: 16. This CDR3 spans 18 amino acids.

The chain is built from TRBV27 and TRBJ2-3, with 9 bases matching TRBD2. V lost 10 bases to trimming and J lost 3 bases; unmatched junction nucleotides: 5. Germline CDR1 MNHEY, CDR2 SMNVEV (reference sequence). The CDR3 sequence is 13 residues long. The CDR3 sequence: CATLTSGTDTQYF. The CDR3 region has the DNA TGTGCCACCCTGACTAGCGGAACAGATACGCAGTATTTT.

The chain is built from TRBV4-2 and TRBJ1-1; D uncertain. The length of the CDR3 is 11 residues. Germline CDR1 and CDR2: LGHNA and YNFKEQ. Trimming took 4 bases from V and 5 from J, leaving 5 bases between them. CDR3 DNA sequence: TGTGCCAGCAGCCGCGGAACTGAAGCTTTCTTT. It codes for CASSRGTEAFF.

V and J are TRBV6-5 and TRBJ2-5; TRBD2 might be the D (7 bases). The germline gives CDR1 MNHEY, CDR2 SVGAGI. The CDR3 contains 15 residues. V dropped 7 bases and J dropped 2 bases, with 17 bases sitting between them. CDR3 DNA: TGTGCCAGCACCAAGGGGGGGCGAAGTCAAGAGACCCAGTACTTC. Translation gives CASTKGGRSQETQYF.

CDR3 coding DNA: TGTGCCAGCAGCTTAAGGGGGCAGGCAGCTGACGAGCAGTACTTC. Its protein is CASSLRGQAADEQYF. The chain employs TRBV7-9 and TRBJ2-7, with 7 positions matching TRBD1. This CDR3 comprises 15 residues. Germline V gives CDR1 SEHNR, CDR2 FQNEAQ (reference sequence). V shed 2 bases and J 5 bases; nucleotides not matched to a gene: 9.

The genes are TRBV4-3 and TRBJ2-7; D uncertain. Trimming took off 0 bases at V and 6 bases at J, with 9 bases between the two ends. This CDR3 contains 13 residues. Germline CDR1 LGHNA, CDR2 YSLEER. The CDR3 DNA is TGCGCCAGCAGCCAAGATTCCCTTCTCGAGCAGTACTTC. Amino acids: CASSQDSLLEQYF.

This chain connects TRBV5-1 to TRBJ1-3, with a possible D match to TRBD1 (5 bases). Per germline, CDR1 SGHRS and CDR2 YFSETQ. There are 16 residues in the CDR3. Trimming left V 0 bases short and J 0 bases short, with 10 bases between. Written as DNA, the CDR3 is TGCGCCAGCAGCTTGGAGGGGCAGAACTCTGGAAACACCATATATTTT. Protein product: CASSLEGQNSGNTIYF.

This clone was recorded once. The V gene is TRBV7-7, the J gene TRBJ2-5, with D possibly matching TRBD2 (5 bases). Germline lookup yields CDR1 SSHAT and CDR2 FNYEAQ (reference sequence). Trimming removed 1 base from V and 1 base from J, with 7 bases in between. This CDR3 spans 14 amino acids. CDR3 coding DNA: TGTGCCAGCAGCTTAGATGGACTCCAAGAGACCCAGTACTTC. The encoded protein is CASSLDGLQETQYF.

The chain employs TRBV19 and TRBJ1-1; maybe TRBD1 (6 bases). The germline V gene encodes CDR1 LNHDA and CDR2 SQIVND (reference sequence). Trimming pared 7 bases from V and 4 bases from J, leaving 16 bases between. The CDR3 consists of 14 residues. The CDR3, as DNA: TGTGCCAGTATGTCACAGGGCGGGGGCACTGAAGCTTTCTTT. Protein: CASMSQGGGTEAFF.

V usage is TRBV13 and J usage is TRBJ2-5, with TRBD2 as a possible D gene (6 bases). Deletions cut 7 bases from V and 5 bases from J, with 20 bases between. The CDR3 is 15 residues long. Germline loops: CDR1 PRHDT, CDR2 FYEKMQ (reference sequence). The CDR3, as DNA: TGTGCCAGCACCTCCTCCGGGACTGGGGGGGAGACCCAGTACTTC. As protein: CASTSSGTGGETQYF.

This sequence joins TRBV6-1 and TRBJ1-5; TRBD1 matches at 10 bases. J gave up 10 bases and V 0 bases, and 9 bases lay outside the gene matches. Germline V gene sequence: CDR1 MNHNS, CDR2 SASEGT. The CDR3 sequence is 16 residues long. The CDR3 protein is CASSEAESTGGNPQHF. The CDR3 coding sequence is TGTGCCAGCAGTGAAGCCGAATCGACAGGGGGCAATCCCCAGCATTTT.

The chain joins TRBV5-4 to TRBJ1-1; 8 bases are shared with TRBD1. CDR1 and CDR2 (germline): SGHNT, YYREEE (reference sequence). V dropped 4 bases and J dropped 4; count of bases not matched to a gene: 6. The CDR3 length is 14 residues. The CDR3 region is CASSVQGGGTEAFF. The CDR3 region has the DNA TGTGCCAGCAGCGTACAGGGGGGGGGCACTGAAGCTTTCTTT.

The chain joins TRBV29-1 to TRBJ2-7; tentatively, D is TRBD1 (5 bases). The V end lost 7 bases, the J end lost 5 bases, and 12 bases lay between the germline ends. Germline V lookup: CDR1 SQVTM, CDR2 ANQGSEA. The length of the CDR3 is 11 residues. The CDR3 spells CSARVANEQYF. In DNA, the CDR3 is TGCAGCGCCAGGGTCGCAAACGAGCAGTACTTC.

J is TRBJ1-2 and V is TRBV28, with 11 bases fitting TRBD1. The CDR3 has 15 amino acids. The ends lost 2 bases at V and 6 bases at J; junction bases unmatched: 5. Germline CDR1 reads MDHEN; CDR2 reads SYDVKM. The CDR3 bases are TGTGCCAGCAGTTTAAGGTTGGGACAGGGGGATGGCTACACCTTC. Protein sequence: CASSLRLGQGDGYTF.

The V and J genes are TRBV6-1 and TRBJ2-3; 9 nucleotides line up with TRBD1. CDR3 length: 16 amino acids. In germline, CDR1 is MNHNS, CDR2 SASEGT. With V trimmed by 6 bases and J by 2 bases, 9 bases remained unmatched. CDR3 region: CASREYRGQNTDTQYF. The CDR3 DNA is TGTGCCAGCAGAGAATACAGGGGGCAAAACACAGATACGCAGTATTTT.

The chain uses TRBV6-5 and TRBJ1-6; 7 nucleotides align to TRBD1. With 2 bases clipped from V and 13 bases from J, the junction kept 11 bases outside the gene matches. CDR1 and CDR2 (germline): MNHEY, SVGAGI. The length of the CDR3 is 15 residues. Written as DNA, the CDR3 is TGTGCCAGCAGTTACGGACAGGCCCACCCTGACCCCCTCCACTTT. The encoded protein is CASSYGQAHPDPLHF.

The chain has TRBV7-8 and TRBJ2-1, with TRBD1 matching over 9 bases. The CDR3 is made up of 15 amino acids. The trim removed 5 bases at V and 2 bases at J, leaving 4 bases unmatched. Looked up from germline, CDR1 is SGHVS and CDR2 is FQNEAQ. CDR3 bases: TGTGCCAGCAGCCTTAGGGACAGGGCCTACAATGAGCAGTTCTTC. This sequence encodes CASSLRDRAYNEQFF.

This clone is a singleton in its sample. The rearrangement joins TRBV27 to TRBJ2-1, with TRBD1 as a possible D gene (6 bases). Deletions cut 0 bases from V and 0 bases from J, with 9 bases between. The length of the CDR3 is 16 residues. The germline gives CDR1 MNHEY, CDR2 SMNVEV (reference sequence). CDR3 coding DNA: TGTGCCAGCAGTTTATCGGGACAAGGCTCCTACAATGAGCAGTTCTTC. Amino acid sequence: CASSLSGQGSYNEQFF.

Regarding this clone: Other DNA sequences in the same sample also yield this CDR3. The chain is built from TRBV19 and TRBJ2-3, with no clear D. This CDR3 is 14 amino acids long. Trimming pared 3 bases from V and 4 bases from J, leaving 11 bases between. Germline V CDR1 and CDR2: LNHDA, SQIVND (reference sequence). CDR3 sequence: CASSIPGGADTQYF. The CDR3 DNA sequence: TGTGCCAGTAGTATTCCGGGTGGCGCAGATACGCAGTATTTT.